This T cell receptor (beta chain) was documented in a study of breast tumors, draining lymph nodes, adjacent tissues. TCRdb processed the multiplex PCR reads anew with MiXCR; each CDR3 protein has one entry. The data contain 70,000 to 95,000 distinct CDR3 sequences, 15% to 20% of them seen just once; the ten biggest clones take up 2% to 2.5%. CDR3 length: 13 residues. V gave up 6 bases and J gave up 7 bases, with 15 bases separating them. Germline CDR1 and CDR2: MNHEY and SVGEGT. Study-wide results and caveats: Tumor T cell lymph node origin was a supported hypothesis, not proven.

This clonotype was detected ten times or more. Its target is not known. Samples came from axillary lymph nodes draining the breast cancer. This receptor was obtained from a female donor with breast cancer. Some clones in this sample may be carry-over from other donors' samples. This chain connects TRBV6-2 or TRBV6-3 to TRBJ2-5; possible D gene TRBD2, 6 bases. Specimen: axillary lymph node tissue. The CDR3, as DNA: TGTGCCAGCAGGTATCCGGGACTCCGGACCCAGTACTTC. Translation: CASRYPGLRTQYF.